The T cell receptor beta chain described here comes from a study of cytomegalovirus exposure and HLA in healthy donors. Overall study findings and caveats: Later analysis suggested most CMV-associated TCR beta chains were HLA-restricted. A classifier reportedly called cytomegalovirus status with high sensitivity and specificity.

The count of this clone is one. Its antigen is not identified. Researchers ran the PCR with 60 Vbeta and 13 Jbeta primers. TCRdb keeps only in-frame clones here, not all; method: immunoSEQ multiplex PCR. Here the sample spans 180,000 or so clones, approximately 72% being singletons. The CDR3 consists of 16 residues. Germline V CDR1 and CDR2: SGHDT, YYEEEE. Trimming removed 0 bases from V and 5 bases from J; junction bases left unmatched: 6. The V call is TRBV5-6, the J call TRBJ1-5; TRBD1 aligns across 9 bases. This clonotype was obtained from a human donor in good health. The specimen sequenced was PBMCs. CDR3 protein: CASSLAGGDRDQPQHF. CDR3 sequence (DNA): TGTGCCAGCAGCTTGGCCGGGGGGGACAGGGATCAGCCCCAGCATTTT. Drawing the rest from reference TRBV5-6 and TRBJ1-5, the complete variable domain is DAGVTQSPTHLIKTRGQQVTLRCSPKSGHDTVSWYQQALGQGPQFIFQYYEEEERQRGNFPDRFSGHQFPNYSSELNVNALLLGDSALYLCASSLAGGDRDQPQHFGDGTRLSIL.